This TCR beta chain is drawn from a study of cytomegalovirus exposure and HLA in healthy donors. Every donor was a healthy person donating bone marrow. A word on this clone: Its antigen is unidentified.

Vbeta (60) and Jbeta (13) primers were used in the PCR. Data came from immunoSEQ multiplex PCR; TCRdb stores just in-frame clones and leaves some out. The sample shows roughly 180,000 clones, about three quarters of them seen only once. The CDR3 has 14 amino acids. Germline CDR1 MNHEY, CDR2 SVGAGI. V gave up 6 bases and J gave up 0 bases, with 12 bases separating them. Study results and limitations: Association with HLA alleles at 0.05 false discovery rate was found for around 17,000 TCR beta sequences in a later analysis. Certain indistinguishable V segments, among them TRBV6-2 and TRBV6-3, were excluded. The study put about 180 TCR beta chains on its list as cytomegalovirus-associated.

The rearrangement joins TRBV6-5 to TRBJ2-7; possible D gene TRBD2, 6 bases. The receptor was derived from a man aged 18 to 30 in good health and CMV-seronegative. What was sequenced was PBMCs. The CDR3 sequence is CASSLLGSSYEQYF. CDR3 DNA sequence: TGTGCCAGCAGCCTCCTCGGGAGCTCCTACGAGCAGTACTTC.